The T cell receptor beta chain under discussion was sequenced for a study of T cells in Graves' hyperthyroidism and ophthalmopathy. The length of the CDR3 is 13 residues. V was clipped by 6 bases and J by 4 bases, with 12 bases between them. Germline V gene sequence: CDR1 LNHDA, CDR2 SQIVND (reference sequence). Researchers took RNA transcripts and amplified the TCR beta CDR3 regions from them. Primed by the HTBI set, a first-round RT-PCR was run on the TCR CDR3. TCRdb redid the calling of the multiplex PCR reads with MiXCR, one entry per CDR3 protein. The sample comprises approximately 870,000 distinct CDR3 sequences, around 38% of which are singletons, and over 8% rests with the top ten. In regard to this clonotype: This could be a read error, since a much larger clone is one nucleotide away.

The chain employs TRBV19 and TRBJ1-1; possible D gene TRBD1, 5 bases. This sequence originates from a young man with Graves' hyperthyroidism. The source material was blood. CDR3 DNA: TGTGCCAGTAGGGACAACCAGATCACTGAAGCTTTCTTT. Amino acid sequence: CASRDNQITEAFF.